This T cell receptor beta chain originates from a study of cytomegalovirus exposure and HLA in healthy donors. Study results and caveats: The study flagged some 180 TCR beta chains as cytomegalovirus-associated. Reportedly, diagnosis of cytomegalovirus status by the classifier showed high specificity and sensitivity.

Assay used: immunoSEQ multiplex PCR; TCRdb lists only in-frame clones, some missing. The sample carries roughly 59,000 clones, roughly 92% recorded once. As concerns this clone: The antigen remains undetermined.

Material: PBMCs. This TCR derives from a man younger than 30 in good health and CMV-seropositive.

This chain's CDR3 is CASSSRTAGNTIYF. DNA for the CDR3: TGTGCCAGCAGTAGCAGGACAGCTGGAAACACCATATATTTT. The chain couples TRBV6-5 to TRBJ1-3; D might be TRBD1 (6 bases). The germline CDR1 and CDR2 sequences are MNHEY and SVGAGI. The length of the CDR3 is 14 residues. V lost 5 bases and J 2 bases, leaving 10 bases between the germline ends.